The sequence of this T cell receptor beta chain was determined in a study of cytomegalovirus exposure and HLA in healthy donors. This clone was observed a single time. The PCR contained 60 Vbeta and 13 Jbeta primers. Only in-frame clones appear in the TCRdb table, and some are missing; sequencing was by immunoSEQ multiplex PCR. The sample has 100,000 to 150,000 clones, 60% to 80% seen once. V was trimmed by 7 bases and J by 1 base, leaving 4 bases between them. This CDR3 is built from 10 residues. Looked up from germline, CDR1 is SQVTM and CDR2 is ANQGSEA. Regarding donors, all were healthy bone marrow donors.

The receptor was isolated from a female donor in good health and CMV-seronegative. The chain carries TRBV29-1 and TRBJ2-5; D not resolved. Sequencing was performed on PBMCs. The CDR3 nucleotides read TGCAGCGCTTTCCAAGAGACCCAGTACTTC. It specifies CSAFQETQYF.